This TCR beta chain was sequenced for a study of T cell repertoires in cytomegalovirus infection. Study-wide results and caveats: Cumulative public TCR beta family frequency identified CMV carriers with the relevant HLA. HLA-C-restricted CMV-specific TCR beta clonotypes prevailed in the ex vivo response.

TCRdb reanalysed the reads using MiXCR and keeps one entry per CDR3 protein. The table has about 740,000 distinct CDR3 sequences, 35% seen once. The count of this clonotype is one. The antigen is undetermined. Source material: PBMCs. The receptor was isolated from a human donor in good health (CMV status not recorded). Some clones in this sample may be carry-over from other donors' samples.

The CDR3 coding sequence is TGTGCCAGCAGCTCTCACGGGGGGGGGCTATCCTACAATGAGCAGTTCTTC. The encoded protein is CASSSHGGGLSYNEQFF. The J gene is TRBJ2-1, the V gene TRBV7-9; TRBD2 agrees at 8 bases. CDR3 length: 17 residues. V lost 4 bases, J lost 1 base, and 9 bases stayed unmatched. CDR1 is SEHNR, CDR2 FQNEAQ, per germline (reference sequence). Filled out from reference TRBV7-9 and TRBJ2-1, the complete variable domain reads DTGVSQNPRHKITKRGQNVTFRCDPISEHNRLYWYRQTLGQGPEFLTYFQNEAQLEKSRLLSDRFSAERPKGSFSTLEIQRTEQGDSAMYLCASSSHGGGLSYNEQFFGPGTRLTVL.